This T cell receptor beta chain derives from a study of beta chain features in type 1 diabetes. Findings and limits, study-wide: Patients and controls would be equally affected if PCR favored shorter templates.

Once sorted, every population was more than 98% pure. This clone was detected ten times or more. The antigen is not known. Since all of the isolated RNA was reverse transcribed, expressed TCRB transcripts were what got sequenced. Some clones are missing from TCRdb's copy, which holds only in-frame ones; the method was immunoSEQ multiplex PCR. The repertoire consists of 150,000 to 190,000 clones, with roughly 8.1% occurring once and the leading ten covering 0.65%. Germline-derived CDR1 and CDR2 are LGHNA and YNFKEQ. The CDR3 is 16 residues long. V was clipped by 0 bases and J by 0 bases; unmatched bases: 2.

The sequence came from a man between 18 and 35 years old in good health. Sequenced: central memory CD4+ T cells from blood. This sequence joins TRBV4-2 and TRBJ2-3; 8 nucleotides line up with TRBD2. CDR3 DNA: TGTGCCAGCAGCCAAGATACGGGGGGGAGCACAGATACGCAGTATTTT. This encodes CASSQDTGGSTDTQYF.